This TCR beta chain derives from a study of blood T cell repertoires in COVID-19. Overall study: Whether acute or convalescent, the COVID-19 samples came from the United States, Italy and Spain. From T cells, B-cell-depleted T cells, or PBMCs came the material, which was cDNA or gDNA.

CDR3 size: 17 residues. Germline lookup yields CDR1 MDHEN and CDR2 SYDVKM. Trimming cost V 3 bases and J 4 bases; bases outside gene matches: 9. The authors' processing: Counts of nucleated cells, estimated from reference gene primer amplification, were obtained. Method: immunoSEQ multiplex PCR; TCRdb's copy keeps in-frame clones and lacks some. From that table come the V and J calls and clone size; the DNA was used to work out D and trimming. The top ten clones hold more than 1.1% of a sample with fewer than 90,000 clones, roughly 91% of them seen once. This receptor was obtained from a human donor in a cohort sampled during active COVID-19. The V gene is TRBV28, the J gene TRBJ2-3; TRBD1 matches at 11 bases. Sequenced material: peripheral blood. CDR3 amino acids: CASSFLGRTGGADTQYF. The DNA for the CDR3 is TGTGCCAGCAGTTTTTTGGGGCGGACAGGGGGCGCAGATACGCAGTATTTT.